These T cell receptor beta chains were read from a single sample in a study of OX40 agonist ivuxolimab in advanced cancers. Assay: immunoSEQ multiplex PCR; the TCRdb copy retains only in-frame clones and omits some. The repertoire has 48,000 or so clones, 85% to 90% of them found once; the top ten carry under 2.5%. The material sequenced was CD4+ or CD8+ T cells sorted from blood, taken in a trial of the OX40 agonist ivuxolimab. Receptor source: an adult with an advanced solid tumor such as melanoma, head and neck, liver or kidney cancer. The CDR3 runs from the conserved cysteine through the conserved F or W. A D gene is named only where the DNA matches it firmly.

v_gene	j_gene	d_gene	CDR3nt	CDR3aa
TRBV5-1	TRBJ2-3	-	TGCGCCAGCAGCGAGACAGGCACAGATACGCAGTATTTT	CASSETGTDTQYF
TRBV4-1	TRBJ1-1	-	TGCGCCAGCAGCCAAGATTATCGGGGATGGAACACTGAAGCTTTCTTT	CASSQDYRGWNTEAFF
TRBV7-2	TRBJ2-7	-	TGTGCCAGCAGCCCCCAGTCCGGGGACGCCTCCTACGAGCAGTACTTC	CASSPQSGDASYEQYF
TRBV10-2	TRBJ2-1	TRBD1	TGCGCCAGCAAGGGACAGGGGGCTTTCAATGAGCAGTTCTTC	CASKGQGAFNEQFF
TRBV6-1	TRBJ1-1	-	TGTGCCAGCAAGGACCTCACTGAAGCTTTCTTT	CASKDLTEAFF
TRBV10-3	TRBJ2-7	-	TGTGCCATCAGTGAGTCTGGGGGGGAGCAGTACTTC	CAISESGGEQYF
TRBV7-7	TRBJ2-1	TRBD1	TGTGCCAGCAGCTTAGATCGGGACAGGGTCAATGAGCAGTTCTTC	CASSLDRDRVNEQFF
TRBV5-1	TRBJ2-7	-	TGCGCCAGCAGCTTTAGCGGCCCTGACGAGCAGTACTTC	CASSFSGPDEQYF
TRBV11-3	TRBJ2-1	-	TGTGCCAGCAGCTTAGAAAACACCATATACAATGAGCAGTTCTTC	CASSLENTIYNEQFF
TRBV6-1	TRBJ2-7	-	TGTGCCAGCAGTGAAACGCATTACGAGCAGTACTTC	CASSETHYEQYF
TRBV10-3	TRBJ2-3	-	TGTGCCATCAGTGCGGGGAGGGGGGGACACACAGATACGCAGTATTTT	CAISAGRGGHTDTQYF
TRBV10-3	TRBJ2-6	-	TGTGCCATCAGTGAGGTGGGGAGGAGCTCTGGGGCCAACGTCCTGACTTTC	CAISEVGRSSGANVLTF
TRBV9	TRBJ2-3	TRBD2	TGTGCCAGTACCAATCTGGGACTAGGCACGCAGTATTTT	CASTNLGLGTQYF
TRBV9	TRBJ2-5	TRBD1	TGTGCCAGCAGCGTAGACAGGGGGATAGGAGAGACCCAGTACTTC	CASSVDRGIGETQYF
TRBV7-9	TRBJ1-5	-	TGTGCCAGCAGCGGGGGACGGGAGGGGCCCCAGCATTTT	CASSGGREGPQHF
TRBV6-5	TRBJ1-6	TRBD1	TGTGCCAGCAGTTACCAAGGGACAGGGGTGGGTTCACCCCTCCACTTT	CASSYQGTGVGSPLHF
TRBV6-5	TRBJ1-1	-	TGTGCCAGCAGTTGGGGGGTGAACACTGAAGCTTTCTTT	CASSWGVNTEAFF